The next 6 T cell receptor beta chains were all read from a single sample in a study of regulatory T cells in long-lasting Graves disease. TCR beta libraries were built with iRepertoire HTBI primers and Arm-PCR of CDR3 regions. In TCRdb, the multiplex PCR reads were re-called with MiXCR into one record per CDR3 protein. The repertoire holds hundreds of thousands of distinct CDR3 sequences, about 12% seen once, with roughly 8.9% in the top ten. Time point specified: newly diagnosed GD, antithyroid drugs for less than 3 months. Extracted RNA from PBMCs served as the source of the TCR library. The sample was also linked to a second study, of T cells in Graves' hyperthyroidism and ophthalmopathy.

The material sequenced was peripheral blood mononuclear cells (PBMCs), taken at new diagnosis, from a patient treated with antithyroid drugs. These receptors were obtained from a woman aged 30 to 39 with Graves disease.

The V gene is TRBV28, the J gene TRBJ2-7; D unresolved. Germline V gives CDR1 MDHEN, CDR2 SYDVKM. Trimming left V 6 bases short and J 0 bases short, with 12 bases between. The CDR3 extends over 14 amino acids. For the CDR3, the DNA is TGTGCCAGCAGGACCGCCGTCCTCTCCTACGAGCAGTACTTC. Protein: CASRTAVLSYEQYF.

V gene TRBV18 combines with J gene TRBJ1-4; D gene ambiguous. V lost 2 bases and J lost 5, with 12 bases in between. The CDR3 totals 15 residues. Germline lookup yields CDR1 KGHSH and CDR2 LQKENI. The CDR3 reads CASSPTISRNEKLFF. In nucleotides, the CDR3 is TGTGCCAGCTCACCAACCATTTCCCGAAATGAAAAACTGTTTTTT.

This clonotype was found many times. CDR3 DNA: TGTGCCAGCAGCTCCCCACTAGCGGGAGACTTAGCAGATACGCAGTATTTT. Amino acid sequence: CASSSPLAGDLADTQYF. This chain connects TRBV11-3 to TRBJ2-3; TRBD2 aligns across 11 bases. The junction had 10 bases not matched to a gene; V was cut back by 4 bases and J by 4 bases. In germline, CDR1 is SGHNT, CDR2 YENEEA. The CDR3 is 17 amino acids.

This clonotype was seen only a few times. The CDR3 nucleotides are TGCAGTGCTAGCCTAGCGGGCAACCAAGAGACCCAGTACTTC. Protein product: CSASLAGNQETQYF. The chain is built from TRBV20-1 and TRBJ2-5; 8 bases agree with TRBD2. CDR3 length: 14 amino acids. Germline V gene data show CDR1 as DFQATT and CDR2 as SNEGSKA (reference sequence). J was trimmed by 0 bases and V by 3 bases; bases with no gene match: 3.

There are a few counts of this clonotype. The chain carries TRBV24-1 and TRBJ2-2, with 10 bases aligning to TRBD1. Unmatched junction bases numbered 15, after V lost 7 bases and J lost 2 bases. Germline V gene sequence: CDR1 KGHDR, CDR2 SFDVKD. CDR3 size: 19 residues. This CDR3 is CATSPGQGKHFFNTGELFF. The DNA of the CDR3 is TGTGCCACCAGCCCGGGACAGGGGAAACATTTTTTTAACACCGGGGAGCTGTTTTTT.

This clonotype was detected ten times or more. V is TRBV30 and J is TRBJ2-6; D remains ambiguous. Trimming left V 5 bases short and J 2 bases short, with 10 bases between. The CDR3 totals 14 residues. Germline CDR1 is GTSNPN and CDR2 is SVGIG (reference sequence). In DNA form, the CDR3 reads TGTGCCTGGTCCTCTGGTGCTGGGGCCAACGTCCTGACTTTC. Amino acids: CAWSSGAGANVLTF.